This TCR beta chain stems from a study of PD-L1 blockade in urothelial cancer. General observations from the study: Sub-median blood TCR clonality before treatment predicted longer survival.

This CDR3 contains 17 residues. Trimming removed 2 bases at V and 1 base at J, with 16 bases between. In germline, CDR1 is KGHSH, CDR2 LQKENI. Time point meaning: pretreatment peripheral blood. Profiled with immunoSEQ multiplex PCR; TCRdb holds only in-frame clones, not every one. This table has about 87,000 clones, 84% appearing once. Comments on this clone: No antigen is known for it.

The V call is TRBV18, the J call TRBJ2-3; D is possibly TRBD2 (6 bases). The starting material was PBMCs, obtained around atezolizumab (anti-PD-L1) treatment. The TCR was taken from a man in his fifties or sixties with urothelial cancer. Here the CDR3 DNA reads TGTGCCAGCTCACCAGGTGTGATCGGGAGCGGCACAGATACGCAGTATTTT. Its translation is CASSPGVIGSGTDTQYF.